These T cell receptor beta chains were read from a single sample in a study of T cell responses to AZD1222 COVID-19 vaccine. Assay used: immunoSEQ multiplex PCR; TCRdb lists only in-frame clones, some missing. The top ten hold 7.1% of the sample, which has around 120,000 clones, around 89% seen once. This specimen was peripheral blood, taken 28 days after the second AZD1222 dose. All receptors come from an adult who received the AZD1222 COVID-19 vaccine. CDR3s include the opening cysteine and the closing phenylalanine or tryptophan. A D gene is named only where the DNA matches it firmly. The size of a clone is reported for some rows only, either as once, few or many, or as a class for expanded clones.

abundance,j_gene,d_gene,v_gene,CDR3aa,CDR3nt
.,TRBJ2-5,.,TRBV12-3/TRBV12-4,CASSPYGGETQYF,TGTGCCAGCAGTCCCTATGGGGGAGAGACCCAGTACTTC
.,TRBJ2-5,.,TRBV11-2,CASSPRRGTGETQYF,TGTGCCAGCAGCCCCCGCCGGGGGACGGGGGAGACCCAGTACTTC
.,TRBJ1-5,.,TRBV30,CAWSRRGAQPQHF,TGTGCCTGGAGTAGGAGGGGTGCTCAGCCCCAGCATTTT
.,TRBJ1-6,.,TRBV12-2,CASRLNRGTRVGGGSSYNSPLHF,.
.,TRBJ1-4,.,TRBV28,CASISTGLSSTNEKLFF,TGTGCCAGCATTTCAACAGGATTATCGAGTACTAATGAAAAACTGTTTTTT
.,TRBJ1-2,.,TRBV5-4,CASSLRAAEGYGYTF,TGTGCCAGCAGCTTGAGGGCCGCCGAGGGGTATGGCTACACCTTC
.,TRBJ1-6,TRBD1,TRBV5-8,CASSDRENSPLHF,TGTGCCAGCAGCGACAGGGAAAATTCACCCCTCCACTTT
.,TRBJ2-3,.,TRBV11-2,CASSLWGQGGDTQYF,TGTGCCAGCAGCTTATGGGGCCAGGGGGGAGATACGCAGTATTTT
.,TRBJ2-7,TRBD1,TRBV5-4,CASSLTGVEQYF,TGTGCCAGCAGCCTGACAGGGGTCGAGCAGTACTTC
.,TRBJ2-1,TRBD2,TRBV30,CAWSQTSGRADEQFF,TGTGCCTGGAGCCAAACTAGCGGGAGGGCCGATGAGCAGTTCTTC
.,TRBJ1-6,.,TRBV15,CATTETFNSPLHF,TGTGCCACCACAGAGACATTTAATTCACCCCTCCACTTT
.,TRBJ1-1,TRBD1,TRBV30,CAWSRGQGNTEAFF,TGTGCCTGGAGCAGGGGACAGGGGAACACTGAAGCTTTCTTT
few,TRBJ1-2,.,TRBV6-5,CASSYSSGSGGYTF,TGTGCCAGCAGTTACTCTTCGGGATCGGGTGGCTACACCTTC
.,TRBJ2-7,TRBD1,TRBV4-3,CASSQVWQGAYEQYF,TGCGCCAGCAGCCAAGTGTGGCAGGGGGCTTACGAGCAGTACTTC
once,TRBJ2-7,TRBD1,TRBV12-3/TRBV12-4,CASSWDRNYEQYF,TGTGCCAGCAGTTGGGACAGAAACTACGAGCAGTACTTC